This entry lists 31 T cell receptor beta chains sequenced from one sample in a study of cytomegalovirus exposure and HLA in healthy donors. PCR employed 60 Vbeta and 13 Jbeta primers. Generated by immunoSEQ multiplex PCR, the TCRdb table keeps only in-frame clones and is missing some. The table includes about 160,000 clones, 84% detected once. The sequencing sample was made of PBMCs. The receptor source for this set is a boy between 2 and 10 years old in good health and CMV-seronegative.

CDR3 sequence reads: CASSLTPSGRDYNEQFF. The DNA of the CDR3 is TGTGCCAGCTCACTAACTCCGAGCGGGAGGGACTACAATGAGCAGTTCTTC. The chain joins TRBV18 to TRBJ2-1; 10 bases agree with TRBD2. The germline CDR1 and CDR2 sequences are KGHSH and LQKENI. Germline trimming cut 4 bases from V and 3 bases from J; bases unmatched to any gene: 9. The length of the CDR3 is 17 residues.

J is TRBJ2-7 and V is TRBV4-1, with TRBD2 as a possible D gene (5 bases). Per germline, CDR1 MGHRA and CDR2 YSYEKL. The V gene lost 1 base and the J gene lost 3 bases, with 16 bases spanning the gap. The CDR3 has 16 residues. CDR3 loop: CASSQGSGYDIYEQYF. The CDR3 DNA reads as TGCGCCAGCAGCCAAGGGTCGGGGTATGATATCTACGAGCAGTACTTC.

The chain has TRBV2 and TRBJ1-4, with 9 bases fitting TRBD1. Germline V gene data show CDR1 as SNHLY and CDR2 as FYNNEI. J was trimmed by 4 bases and V by 9 bases; bases with no gene match: 6. The CDR3 extends over 14 amino acids. The CDR3 nucleotides are TGTGCCAGTAAGGTGGACAGGGGTAATGAAAAACTGTTTTTT. Translation gives CASKVDRGNEKLFF.

V and J are TRBV4-1 and TRBJ1-5; weak D call: TRBD1 (6 bases). This CDR3 has 16 residues. V shed 0 bases and J shed 6 bases, with 15 bases lying between them. The V gene's germline CDR1 is MGHRA and CDR2 YSYEKL. CDR3 sequence reads: CASSQDRTGWGQPQHF. CDR3 sequence (DNA): TGCGCCAGCAGCCAAGATCGAACAGGGTGGGGTCAGCCCCAGCATTTT.

This clone came up once. The chain uses TRBV18 and TRBJ2-7; TRBD1 matches at 10 bases. V was pared by 4 bases and J by 2 bases, with 5 bases of the junction left unmatched. The CDR3 is made up of 15 amino acids. Looked up from germline, CDR1 is KGHSH and CDR2 is LQKENI. The CDR3 here is CASSQSGTGAYEQYF. The CDR3 bases are TGTGCCAGCTCACAATCCGGGACAGGGGCCTACGAGCAGTACTTC. The full variable domain, rest sourced from reference TRBV18 and TRBJ2-7, is NAGVMQNPRHLVRRRGQEARLRCSPMKGHSHVYWYRQLPEEGLKFMVYLQKENIIDESGMPKERFSAEFPKEGPSILRIQQVVRGDSAAYFCASSQSGTGAYEQYFGPGTRLTVT.

This chain links TRBV6-8 with TRBJ2-2; D gene ambiguous. Germline assignment: CDR1 MNHGY and CDR2 SAAAGT. The CDR3 is 15 amino acids. V dropped 2 bases and J dropped 1 base, with 8 bases sitting between them. The CDR3 DNA sequence: TGTGCCAGCAGTTACACCAGTTTGAACACCGGGGAGCTGTTTTTT. Translation gives CASSYTSLNTGELFF.

The rearrangement uses TRBV28 and TRBJ2-7; no clear D gene. Germline CDR1 reads MDHEN; CDR2 reads SYDVKM. CDR3 size: 14 residues. The V and J ends lost 3 bases and 1 base respectively, with 10 bases between them. DNA for the CDR3: TGTGCCAGCAGTTTTGGAGACCTTTCCTACGAGCAGTACTTC. Translated, it gives CASSFGDLSYEQYF.

The V call is TRBV9, the J call TRBJ2-2, with 8 nucleotides matching TRBD1. Trimming took 0 bases from V and 6 from J; bases not matched to a gene: 4. Germline V CDR1 and CDR2: SGDLS, YYNGEE. CDR3 length: 15 amino acids. Here the CDR3 DNA reads TGTGCCAGCAGCGTAGGGACAGGGTGGGCCGGGGAGCTGTTTTTT. Translating it yields CASSVGTGWAGELFF. Drawing the rest from reference TRBV9 and TRBJ2-2, the complete variable domain is DSGVTQTPKHLITATGQRVTLRCSPRSGDLSVYWYQQSLDQGLQFLIQYYNGEERAKGNILERFSAQQFPDLHSELNLSSLELGDSALYFCASSVGTGWAGELFFGEGSRLTVL.

This rearrangement joins TRBV10-1 to TRBJ1-1; D unclear. Germline V gene sequence: CDR1 WNHNN, CDR2 SYGVQD (reference sequence). CDR3 length equals 12 residues. V lost 5 bases to trimming and J lost 4 bases, with 8 bases between them. In nucleotides, the CDR3 is TGCGCCAGCAGTCTGACGGGCACTGAAGCTTTCTTT. This translates into CASSLTGTEAFF.

On this clone itself: One end of the junction is discordant with germline, which a read error may explain. The chain joins TRBV29-1 to TRBJ2-5; 7 positions match TRBD1. CDR3 size: 17 residues. Germline V gene lookup returns CDR1 SQVTM and CDR2 ANQGSEA. In DNA, the CDR3 is TGCAGCGTTGATGGGAGCGCGTATCGGACAGGTGGAGAGGCCCAGTACTTC. Its protein product is CSVDGSAYRTGGEAQYF.

The chain employs TRBV6-6 and TRBJ2-1; 11 nucleotides line up with TRBD1. J gave up 8 bases and V 2 bases, and 5 bases lay outside the gene matches. Germline V lookup: CDR1 MNHNY, CDR2 SVGAGI (reference sequence). CDR3 length equals 15 residues. This chain's CDR3 is CASSYQGTGGYEQFF. CDR3 nucleotides: TGTGCCAGCAGTTACCAAGGGACAGGGGGTTATGAGCAGTTCTTC.

The genes are TRBV6-5 and TRBJ1-1, with 8 bases that match TRBD1. This CDR3 region has 14 residues. Germline loops: CDR1 MNHEY, CDR2 SVGAGI. Trimming cost V 0 bases and J 5 bases; bases outside gene matches: 2. The CDR3 sequence: CASSYSYRGTEAFF. The CDR3 DNA is TGTGCCAGCAGTTACTCCTACAGGGGGACTGAAGCTTTCTTT.

The CDR3, as DNA: TGTGCCAGTAGTGTTCCAGGGCGGGGAGAAGAAAAACTGTTTTTT. Protein: CASSVPGRGEEKLFF. The chain uses TRBV19 and TRBJ1-4; perhaps TRBD1 as D (5 bases). The V and J ends lost 5 bases and 8 bases respectively, with 18 bases between them. Per the germline V gene, CDR1 is LNHDA and CDR2 is SQIVND (reference sequence). This CDR3 spans 15 amino acids.

The table lists this clone with a count of one. The rearrangement joins TRBV9 to TRBJ1-4; 9 nucleotides agree with TRBD1. Looked up from germline, CDR1 is SGDLS and CDR2 is YYNGEE. CDR3 length equals 13 residues. The V segment lost 4 bases and the J segment 8 bases; nucleotides outside the gene matches: 3. The CDR3 nucleotides read TGTGCCAGCAGCCTCGGGACAGGGGAAAAACTGTTTTTT. This encodes CASSLGTGEKLFF.

The chain combines TRBV5-6 with TRBJ1-2, with D unresolved. Trimming took off 3 bases at V and 11 bases at J, with 20 bases between the two ends. The CDR3 is 14 amino acids. The germline gives CDR1 SGHDT, CDR2 YYEEEE. DNA of the CDR3: TGTGCCAGCAGCTCGCAGGCCCAAGGAAGTGTGTACACCTTC. Protein product: CASSSQAQGSVYTF.

This clone was seen a few times. The chain couples TRBV28 to TRBJ2-4; TRBD1 is a possible D gene (6 bases). V shed 6 bases and J shed 12 bases, with 18 bases lying between them. The CDR3 extends over 13 amino acids. Germline V CDR1 and CDR2: MDHEN, SYDVKM. The CDR3 DNA reads as TGTGCCAGCAGGGAGGACAGTAGCGAAGATCAGTACTTC. Protein sequence: CASREDSSEDQYF.

A single count supports this clone. The chain uses TRBV5-4 and TRBJ2-7, with a weak D call TRBD2 (5 bases). V gave up 0 bases and J gave up 5 bases, with 12 bases separating them. Germline CDR1 and CDR2: SGHNT and YYREEE (reference sequence). The CDR3 has 14 amino acids. The CDR3 sequence is CASSLGGFEDEQYF. Written as DNA, the CDR3 is TGTGCCAGCAGCTTGGGAGGGTTTGAGGACGAGCAGTACTTC.

The rearrangement links TRBV12-5 to TRBJ2-3; a possible D gene is TRBD1 (6 bases). Per the germline V gene, CDR1 is LGHNT and CDR2 is FRNRAP. The V end was cut by 0 bases, the J end by 1 base, with 11 bases between. This CDR3 comprises 16 residues. CDR3 sequence: CASGLVLTGGTDTQYF. CDR3 in DNA: TGTGCTAGTGGTTTGGTACTGACAGGTGGCACAGATACGCAGTATTTT.

V and J are TRBV7-8 and TRBJ2-7, with D possibly TRBD2 on 6 matching bases. The ends were cut back, 2 bases at V and 1 base at J, with 9 bases in the middle. Germline V lookup: CDR1 SGHVS, CDR2 FQNEAQ. This CDR3 is 14 amino acids long. The CDR3 here is CASSLLAFSYEQYF. For the CDR3, the DNA is TGTGCCAGCAGCTTACTAGCGTTTTCCTACGAGCAGTACTTC.

CDR3 nucleotide sequence: TGTGCCAGTAGTATACGAGACCAAGCGGGACTGAATGAGCAGTTCTTC. It encodes CASSIRDQAGLNEQFF. The chain has TRBV19 and TRBJ2-1; 7 bases match TRBD2. CDR1 and CDR2 (germline): LNHDA, SQIVND (reference sequence). The trim removed 2 bases at V and 7 bases at J, leaving 11 bases unmatched. The CDR3 runs to 16 residues.

V and J are TRBV5-4 and TRBJ2-5, with a possible D match to TRBD1 (6 bases). The CDR3 is 14 residues long. CDR1 and CDR2 from the germline V gene are SGHNT and YYREEE (reference sequence). V was shortened by 3 bases and J by 0 bases, with 9 bases between the two germline ends. CDR3 DNA sequence: TGTGCCAGCAGCTCCGGACAGTACCAAGAGACCCAGTACTTC. It yields the protein CASSSGQYQETQYF. Together with reference TRBV5-4 and TRBJ2-5, the CDR3 gives the full variable domain: ETGVTQSPTHLIKTRGQQVTLRCSSQSGHNTVSWYQQALGQGPQFIFQYYREEENGRGNFPPRFSGLQFPNYSSELNVNALELDDSALYLCASSSGQYQETQYFGPGTRLLVL.

The rearrangement uses TRBV5-8 and TRBJ1-1; D remains unclear. CDR1 and CDR2 (germline): SGHTS, YDEGEE. Trimming took off 4 bases at V and 2 bases at J, with 9 bases between the two ends. This CDR3 has 13 amino acids. The CDR3 spells CASSPRVNTEAFF. CDR3 coding DNA: TGTGCCAGCAGCCCGAGAGTTAACACTGAAGCTTTCTTT.

The V call is TRBV29-1, the J call TRBJ1-1; 8 bases are shared with TRBD1. Per germline, CDR1 SQVTM and CDR2 ANQGSEA. The CDR3 runs to 11 residues. V shed 4 bases, J shed 5 bases, and the junction held 0 bases outside the gene matches. The CDR3 bases are TGCAGCGTTGGGGACAGGACTGAAGCTTTCTTT. Amino acids: CSVGDRTEAFF.

The chain joins TRBV7-9 to TRBJ1-1; D may be TRBD1 (6 bases). The CDR3 is 12 amino acids. V lost 5 bases and J 11 bases, leaving 15 bases between the germline ends. Germline assignment: CDR1 SEHNR and CDR2 FQNEAQ (reference sequence). Written as DNA, the CDR3 is TGTGCCAGCAGCCAAACAGGGTATATGGCTTTCTTT. This encodes CASSQTGYMAFF.

This chain connects TRBV30 to TRBJ1-1; 10 nucleotides align to TRBD1. The CDR3 totals 17 residues. Germline CDR1 reads GTSNPN; CDR2 reads SVGIG (reference sequence). V was pared by 1 base and J by 1 base, with 9 bases of the junction left unmatched. The CDR3 loop is CAWSALPGQGSNTEAFF. The DNA for the CDR3 is TGTGCCTGGAGTGCTCTACCGGGACAGGGGTCGAACACTGAAGCTTTCTTT.

With respect to this clone: At the DNA level, this CDR3 is encoded by other sequences in the same sample as well. CDR3 in amino acids: CASSPAGMNTEAFF. CDR3 nucleotides: TGTGCCAGCTCACCAGCAGGGATGAACACTGAAGCTTTCTTT. The chain carries TRBV18 and TRBJ1-1, with a weak D call TRBD1 (5 bases). V lost 2 bases and J lost 0, with 7 bases in between. The CDR3 has 14 residues. Germline values: CDR1 KGHSH, CDR2 LQKENI.

The gene calls are TRBV28 and TRBJ2-7, with D hard to call. V lost 10 bases and J lost 0, with 13 bases in between. Germline CDR1 is MDHEN and CDR2 is SYDVKM. This CDR3 comprises 13 residues. The CDR3 sequence is CATIEASSYEQYF. CDR3 coding DNA: TGTGCCACCATCGAGGCGAGCTCCTACGAGCAGTACTTC.

The genes are TRBV10-2 and TRBJ2-1; no firm D call. This CDR3 has 12 amino acids. The germline V and J ends were trimmed by 6 bases and 6 bases, with 9 bases remaining between them. From germline, CDR1 is WSHSY and CDR2 SAAADI. The CDR3 here is CASSTNGNEQFF. The DNA of the CDR3 is TGCGCCAGCAGCACTAACGGCAATGAGCAGTTCTTC.

The chain is built from TRBV14 and TRBJ2-7; 11 nucleotides line up with TRBD1. Germline loops: CDR1 SGHDN, CDR2 FVKESK. This CDR3 comprises 15 residues. Trimming took 1 base from V and 4 from J; bases not matched to a gene: 3. The CDR3 bases are TGTGCCAGCAGCCAAGGGACAGGGGGCAGGTACGAGCAGTACTTC. Protein: CASSQGTGGRYEQYF. Using reference TRBV14 and TRBJ2-7 for the parts outside the CDR3, the full variable domain is EAGVTQFPSHSVIEKGQTVTLRCDPISGHDNLYWYRRVMGKEIKFLLHFVKESKQDESGMPNNRFLAERTGGTYSTLKVQPAELEDSGVYFCASSQGTGGRYEQYFGPGTRLTVT.

Here the CDR3 reads CASKIGTLQETQYF. Written as DNA, the CDR3 is TGTGCCAGCAAGATAGGGACACTTCAAGAGACCCAGTACTTC. The chain links TRBV11-2 to TRBJ2-5; TRBD1 might be the D (6 bases). Trimming took 7 bases from V and 2 from J, leaving 14 bases between them. The CDR3 is made up of 14 amino acids. CDR1 and CDR2 from the germline V gene are SGHAT and FQNNGV.

The chain employs TRBV2 and TRBJ1-3; D gene ambiguous. CDR3 length equals 16 residues. V gave up 3 bases and J gave up 1 base, with 13 bases separating them. Germline assignment: CDR1 SNHLY and CDR2 FYNNEI. DNA for the CDR3: TGTGCCAGCAGTGAGCTACAGACCTATTCTGGAAACACCATATATTTT. Translated: CASSELQTYSGNTIYF.